The 17 T cell receptor beta chains listed next were all sequenced from one sample in a study of early T cells in non-severe SARS-CoV-2 infection. TCRdb re-called the 5' RACE reads with MiXCR, one entry per CDR3 protein. The sample contains fewer than 75,000 distinct CDR3 sequences, less than 20% of which appear only once. Material: whole blood, obtained at baseline. The receptors shown here come from an adult who was a healthcare worker with PCR-confirmed SARS-CoV-2 infection or an uninfected control (not recorded which).

There are many counts of this clonotype. The chain carries TRBV5-4 and TRBJ1-1, with D hard to call. Trimming left V 0 bases short and J 5 bases short, with 14 bases between. Germline-derived CDR1 and CDR2 are SGHNT and YYREEE (reference sequence). The CDR3 extends over 15 amino acids. The CDR3 nucleotides are TGTGCCAGCAGCTTGGAGTTGTCGACGACGACTGAAGCTTTCTTT. Translated, it gives CASSLELSTTTEAFF.

This clonotype was counted ten times or more. J is TRBJ2-3 and V is TRBV7-9, with D perhaps matching TRBD2 (5 bases). The CDR3 contains 13 residues. Germline V CDR1 and CDR2: SEHNR, FQNEAQ (reference sequence). V dropped 5 bases and J dropped 4 bases, with 10 bases sitting between them. CDR3 nucleotides: TGTGCCAGCAGCCCGCGCGGGCCAGATACGCAGTATTTT. It yields the protein CASSPRGPDTQYF.

V usage is TRBV28 and J usage is TRBJ1-2, with TRBD1 matching over 7 bases. Trimming took 8 bases from V and 4 from J; bases not matched to a gene: 4. Germline values: CDR1 MDHEN, CDR2 SYDVKM. CDR3 length: 12 residues. The CDR3 loop is CASFQGGYGYTF. CDR3 DNA: TGTGCCAGCTTCCAGGGGGGCTATGGCTACACCTTC.

This chain connects TRBV27 to TRBJ1-6; D gene ambiguous. Germline CDR1 reads MNHEY; CDR2 reads SMNVEV (reference sequence). V lost 10 bases to trimming and J lost 10 bases, with 14 bases between them. The CDR3 consists of 12 residues. The chain's CDR3 is CATSLGRSPLHF. Here the CDR3 DNA reads TGTGCCACCTCCCTCGGCCGATCACCCCTCCACTTT.

This chain uses TRBV18 with TRBJ2-7; unclear D gene. The CDR3 extends over 12 amino acids. The germline gives CDR1 KGHSH, CDR2 LQKENI. The V end lost 8 bases, the J end lost 5 bases, and 13 bases lay between the germline ends. CDR3 nucleotides: TGTGCCAGCCAAGGTTCGTACCACGAGCAGTACTTC. Residues: CASQGSYHEQYF.

The rearrangement links TRBV6-5 to TRBJ1-1; 7 nucleotides line up with TRBD1. The CDR3 has 13 amino acids. Trimming took 2 bases from V and 6 from J; bases not matched to a gene: 3. The germline gives CDR1 MNHEY, CDR2 SVGAGI. The CDR3 nucleotides read TGTGCCAGCAGTTACCGACAGGGCCCTGAAGCTTTCTTT. Translating gives CASSYRQGPEAFF.

This clonotype has only a few counts. V gene TRBV27 combines with J gene TRBJ2-2; D uncertain. CDR3 size: 12 residues. V was pared by 5 bases and J by 5 bases, with 6 bases between. The germline V gene encodes CDR1 MNHEY and CDR2 SMNVEV (reference sequence). This CDR3 is CASSHRTGELFF. CDR3 coding DNA: TGTGCCAGCAGTCATAGGACCGGGGAGCTGTTTTTT.

This clonotype has only a few counts. This chain connects TRBV6-1 to TRBJ2-4; weak D call: TRBD1 (5 bases). This CDR3 contains 18 residues. With 2 bases removed from V and 7 bases from J, the gap between germline ends came to 24 bases. CDR1 and CDR2 from the germline V gene are MNHNS and SASEGT. CDR3 nucleotide sequence: TGTGCCAGCAGTGAAAGGAGTCGATCGACAGCTAAAGATAACATTCAGTACTTC. This gives the protein CASSERSRSTAKDNIQYF.

The chain uses TRBV5-1 and TRBJ2-3; no clear D. The CDR3 is 13 amino acids. V was pared by 1 base and J by 1 base, with 4 bases between. Germline CDR1 is SGHRS and CDR2 is YFSETQ. CDR3 loop: CASSLFGTDTQYF. CDR3 nucleotide sequence: TGCGCCAGCAGCTTGTTCGGCACAGATACGCAGTATTTT.

V and J are TRBV9 and TRBJ2-2, with no clear D. CDR1 and CDR2 (germline): SGDLS, YYNGEE. The length of the CDR3 is 15 residues. Trimming removed 0 bases at V and 7 bases at J, with 13 bases between. CDR3 DNA sequence: TGTGCCAGCAGCGTAGCGTGGCAGGCCAGCGGGGAGCTGTTTTTT. It codes for CASSVAWQASGELFF.

J is TRBJ2-5 and V is TRBV5-6; 7 bases fit TRBD1. The ends lost 5 bases at V and 4 bases at J; junction bases unmatched: 8. The germline CDR1 and CDR2 sequences are SGHDT and YYEEEE. The CDR3 has 14 residues. CDR3 in DNA: TGTGCCAGCAGGCGGCCGGGACAGACAGAGACCCAGTACTTC. Encoded protein: CASRRPGQTETQYF.

This clonotype has a count of ten or more. The J gene is TRBJ2-1, the V gene TRBV2; 11 bases align to TRBD2. This CDR3 is 15 amino acids long. J lost 4 bases, V lost 3 bases, and 2 bases had no gene match. From germline, CDR1 is SNHLY and CDR2 FYNNEI. The CDR3 reads CASSETSGDYNEQFF. CDR3 DNA sequence: TGTGCCAGCAGTGAGACTAGCGGGGATTACAATGAGCAGTTCTTC. The full variable domain, rest sourced from reference TRBV2 and TRBJ2-1, is EPEVTQTPSHQVTQMGQEVILRCVPISNHLYFYWYRQILGQKVEFLVSFYNNEISEKSEIFDDQFSVERPDGSNFTLKIRSTKLEDSAMYFCASSETSGDYNEQFFGPGTRLTVL.

The chain uses TRBV6-5 and TRBJ1-1; TRBD1 matches at 9 bases. CDR1 is MNHEY and CDR2 is SVGAGI in the germline V gene. The length of the CDR3 is 14 residues. The J segment lost 7 bases and the V segment lost 5 bases, leaving 8 bases of the junction unmatched. The CDR3 is CASSNPGQGIEAFF. CDR3 bases: TGTGCCAGCAGTAACCCGGGACAGGGTATTGAAGCTTTCTTT.

The V and J genes are TRBV5-5 and TRBJ2-3; TRBD1 matches at 8 bases. J gave up 0 bases and V 3 bases, and 3 bases lay outside the gene matches. The germline V gene encodes CDR1 SGHKS and CDR2 YYEKEE (reference sequence). The CDR3 covers 15 residues. Here the CDR3 reads CASSWTGISTDTQYF. The CDR3 bases are TGTGCCAGCAGCTGGACAGGGATTAGCACAGATACGCAGTATTTT.

This clonotype was observed a handful of times. The V and J genes are TRBV30 and TRBJ1-5; the match to TRBD1 covers 8 bases. Germline V lookup: CDR1 GTSNPN, CDR2 SVGIG (reference sequence). V lost 5 bases, J lost 0 bases, and 3 bases stayed unmatched. The CDR3 covers 14 residues. CDR3 region: CAWGTGHSNQPQHF. CDR3 nucleotides: TGTGCCTGGGGGACAGGCCATAGCAATCAGCCCCAGCATTTT.

This rearrangement joins TRBV7-2 to TRBJ2-7; 7 bases are shared with TRBD2. CDR3 length equals 20 residues. Germline V gene lookup returns CDR1 SGHTA and CDR2 FQGNSA. V lost 0 bases, J lost 0 bases, and 17 bases stayed unmatched. The CDR3 reads CASSLALTSSGLRYSYEQYF. CDR3 sequence (DNA): TGTGCCAGCAGCTTAGCCCTGACTAGCTCCGGGTTGCGATACTCCTACGAGCAGTACTTC. Variable domain in full (rest from reference TRBV7-2 and TRBJ2-7): GAGVSQSPSNKVTEKGKDVELRCDPISGHTALYWYRQSLGQGLEFLIYFQGNSAPDKSGLPSDRFSAERTGGSVSTLTIQRTQQEDSAVYLCASSLALTSSGLRYSYEQYFGPGTRLTVT.

The sample holds a few counts of this clonotype. V gene TRBV6-1 combines with J gene TRBJ2-1, with 9 bases that match TRBD2. The CDR3 has 14 amino acids. Trimming took 7 bases from V and 4 from J; bases not matched to a gene: 5. CDR1 is MNHNS and CDR2 is SASEGT in the germline V gene. CDR3 loop: CASKTSGAYNEQFF. CDR3 in DNA: TGTGCCAGCAAGACTAGCGGAGCTTACAATGAGCAGTTCTTC.